This T cell receptor (beta chain) is from a study of identical twins (dated by TCRdb to the mid-2010s). Looking at the study overall: To test whether fetal clonotypes persist, this study deep-sequenced TCR alpha and beta repertoires from monozygotic twins, from unrelated adults of various ages, and from cord blood. To rule out contamination, replicate twin experiments were performed at different times with different library preparation protocols.

This clonotype was detected many times. Its target antigen remains unknown. Base quality data are lacking; no much larger clone is found one base away. Study-level results and caveats: The excess sharing between twins in beta out-of-frame sequences was weaker because fewer shared sequences reduced the signal-to-noise ratio. In monozygotic twins, recombination models systematically underestimated out-of-frame TCR alpha sharing, but the models matched the sharing seen between unrelated individuals. Abundant cord blood beta clonotypes carried fewer insertions; young adult naive repertoires showed a weaker similar trend, while memory repertoires showed none. Out-of-frame TCR alpha sequences shared between twins showed an excess of low generation-probability sequences compared with coincidental sharing between unrelated individuals. Zero-insertion analyses could be partly confounded by invariant T cells such as MAIT and iNKT, although diverse VJ usage argued against such confounding for most clonotypes. Conclusions relied on cross-sectional statistical analysis, since the same donors could not be followed over many years.

Every donor was a healthy Caucasian. Three pairs of female monozygotic twins, all aged roughly 18 to 29 years, were included in the twin cohort. The RNA used for TCR libraries was isolated from peripheral blood mononuclear cells. Taken from the germline V gene, the CDR1 and CDR2 loops are SGHAT and FQNNGV. Trimming leaves V shorter by 6 bases and J shorter by 0 bases, with the junction holding 5 bases beyond the gene matches. The CDR3 has 15 amino acids, counting the end cysteine and phenylalanine. Only the CDR3 portion is preserved as DNA: 45 bases, with reading frame beginning at the first base. Receptor amplification or capture employed 5' RACE. The sequencer was an Illumina HiSeq 2000. Template switching added a universal primer binding site, and the final cDNA carried a unique molecular identifier that allowed TCR cDNA molecules to be counted accurately. Specific primers in the conserved constant-segment region were used to synthesize first-strand cDNA for the TCR alpha and beta chains. To control for contamination, every cDNA library was double barcoded, receiving both a SMART-Mk sample barcode and Illumina barcodes. TruSeq adapter sequences and Illumina sample barcodes were added in two successive PCR steps. The Illumina HiSeq platform was used with custom primers to sequence TCR alpha and beta cDNA libraries. The paper's data handling went like this. MiGEC processed the raw reads to extract unique molecular identifiers, while MiXCR was used to determine the CDR3 positions. Recombination models were inferred per individual with the repgenHMM and IGoR tools using an EM algorithm. Shared clonotypes were analyzed with the tcR package in R, and sharing was normalized by the product of cloneset sizes. Out-of-frame nonproductive sequences were analyzed to study raw recombination free of thymic and clonal selection effects. TCRdb handled the public reads itself, with Q25 trimming in fastp and clone calling in MiXCR, and kept productive beta chains. Duplicate CDR3 protein sequences are folded into a single record with the most common DNA and genes. TCRdb's processing, not the authors' own work, is the source of the V and J calls. The sample profile shows some 500,000 distinct CDR3 sequences; 9.6% of them were found once. The ten largest clones capture around 3% of the sample.

The sample was also reused in another study, on yellow fever vaccine responses in identical twins. As the second paper documents: The authors reported that the T cell response to vaccination in identical twins appeared partly convergent and partly personalized. Focusing on identical twins, the study followed the T cell clones that responded to the vaccine, and did so with precision.

Rearrangement joined TRBV11-2 to TRBJ2-3; 8 bases in between match TRBD2. The sequence was collected from a woman aged 18-29 years in good health. What was sequenced was PBMCs. The CDR3 protein is CASSFSGESTDTQYF. The bases read TGTGCCAGCAGTTTTAGCGGGGAAAGCACAGATACGCAGTATTTT.